The clone carrying this T cell receptor beta chain was observed a few times. Its antigen remains unidentified. The data were taken from a study of beta chain features in type 1 diabetes. As every portion of the isolated RNA was reverse transcribed, the sequencing read expressed TCRB transcripts. The table came from immunoSEQ multiplex PCR; TCRdb's copy has only in-frame clones and leaves some out. The data show fewer than 400,000 clones, 9.3% seen once. Study-level points and caveats: When Type 1 diabetes patients were examined, their TCRB CDR3s proved moderately but significantly shorter in all four CD4+ subsets.

The V gene lost 7 bases and the J gene lost 3 bases, with 18 bases spanning the gap. Germline loops: CDR1 MDHEN, CDR2 SYDVKM. This CDR3 is built from 15 residues. Sample: central memory CD4+ T cells from blood. This clonotype was sampled from a man younger than 40 with type 1 diabetes. V and J are TRBV28 and TRBJ1-2, with D tentatively TRBD1 (6 bases). The DNA of the CDR3 is TGTGCCAGCACTCGTGGAGACGGGGGGCACTATGGCTACACCTTC. Translation gives CASTRGDGGHYGYTF.